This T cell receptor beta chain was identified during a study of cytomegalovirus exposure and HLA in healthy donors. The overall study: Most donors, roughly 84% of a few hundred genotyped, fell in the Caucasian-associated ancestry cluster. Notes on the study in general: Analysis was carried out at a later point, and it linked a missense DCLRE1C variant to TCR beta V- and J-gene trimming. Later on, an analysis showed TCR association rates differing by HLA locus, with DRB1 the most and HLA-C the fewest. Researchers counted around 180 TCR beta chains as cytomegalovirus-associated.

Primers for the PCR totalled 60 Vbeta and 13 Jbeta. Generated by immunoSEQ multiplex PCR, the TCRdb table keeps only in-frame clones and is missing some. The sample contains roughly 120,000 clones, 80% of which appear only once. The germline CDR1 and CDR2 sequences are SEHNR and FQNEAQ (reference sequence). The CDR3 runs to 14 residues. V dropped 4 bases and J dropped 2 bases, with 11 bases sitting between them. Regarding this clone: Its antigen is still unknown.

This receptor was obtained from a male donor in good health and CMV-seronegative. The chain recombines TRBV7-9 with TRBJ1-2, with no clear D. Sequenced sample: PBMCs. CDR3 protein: CASSSPGGNYGYTF. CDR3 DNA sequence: TGTGCCAGCAGCTCCCCCGGCGGGAACTATGGCTACACCTTC.